This entry lists 26 T cell receptor beta chains sequenced from one sample in a study of T cells in Graves' hyperthyroidism and ophthalmopathy. Regions amplified from RNA transcripts were the TCR beta CDR3 regions. TCR CDR3 regions were first amplified by RT-PCR with HTBI primers. TCRdb processed the multiplex PCR reads anew with MiXCR; each CDR3 protein has one entry. The sample has over 350,000 distinct CDR3 sequences; roughly 14% are singletons. Specimen: blood. The receptors were gathered from a man younger than 35 with Graves' ophthalmopathy.

The table lists this clonotype with many counts. The V and J genes are TRBV7-9 and TRBJ1-1; D is possibly TRBD1 (6 bases). This CDR3 contains 12 residues. Trimming shortened V by 4 bases and J by 11 bases, and 14 bases separated the two germline ends. Germline V gives CDR1 SEHNR, CDR2 FQNEAQ (reference sequence). This CDR3 is CASSSGEETAFF. The CDR3 DNA is TGTGCCAGCAGCTCAGGGGAGGAGACGGCTTTCTTT.

This clonotype was counted once. V and J are TRBV7-9 and TRBJ2-1; D unresolved. The CDR3 consists of 15 residues. The V and J ends lost 3 bases and 4 bases respectively, with 13 bases between them. Germline loops: CDR1 SEHNR, CDR2 FQNEAQ (reference sequence). CDR3 in DNA: TGTGCCAGCAGCTTGGATGTTGGATTTTACAATGAGCAGTTCTTC. Its translation is CASSLDVGFYNEQFF. The complete variable domain, with remaining parts taken from reference TRBV7-9 and TRBJ2-1, reads DTGVSQNPRHKITKRGQNVTFRCDPISEHNRLYWYRQTLGQGPEFLTYFQNEAQLEKSRLLSDRFSAERPKGSFSTLEIQRTEQGDSAMYLCASSLDVGFYNEQFFGPGTRLTVL.

Comment on this clonotype: At one end, the junction sequence differs from germline, possibly due to a read error. The genes are TRBV30 and TRBJ2-1, with TRBD2 as a possible D gene (5 bases). CDR3 length equals 12 residues. The germline V gene has CDR1 GTSNPN and CDR2 SVGIG (reference sequence). The CDR3 DNA follows: TGTGCCTGGGGTGTGAGGGTCAATGAGCAGTTCTTC. This codes for CAWGVRVNEQFF.

This clonotype has a handful of counts. V is TRBV10-3 and J is TRBJ2-5; TRBD2 is a possible D gene (6 bases). The CDR3 sequence is 14 residues long. Germline lookup yields CDR1 ENHRY and CDR2 SYGVKD. V lost 6 bases to trimming and J lost 6 bases, with 17 bases between them. CDR3 sequence (DNA): TGTGCCATCAGCTCTGACGGGGGAGAACAGACCCAGTACTTC. Encoded protein: CAISSDGGEQTQYF.

A few counts support this clonotype. The rearrangement uses TRBV30 and TRBJ1-3; D gene unclear. CDR1 and CDR2 (germline): GTSNPN, SVGIG (reference sequence). CDR3 length equals 10 residues. Between the trimmed V and J ends, which lost 1 base and 13 bases, there was a span of 8 bases. The CDR3 here is CAWSGRFIYF. For the CDR3, the DNA is TGTGCCTGGAGTGGGCGGTTTATATATTTT.

The table lists this clonotype with a few counts. V is TRBV5-1 and J is TRBJ2-5; D ambiguous. The CDR3 has 13 amino acids. Looked up from germline, CDR1 is SGHRS and CDR2 is YFSETQ. Deletions cut 4 bases from V and 3 bases from J, with 10 bases between. For the CDR3, the DNA is TGCGCCAGCAGCAATGGGCTGAAAGAGACCCAGTACTTC. This gives the protein CASSNGLKETQYF.

This clonotype was found many times. V usage is TRBV18 and J usage is TRBJ1-3; D not resolved. CDR3 length: 14 amino acids. CDR1 and CDR2 (germline): KGHSH, LQKENI. The V and J ends lost 0 bases and 0 bases respectively, with 3 bases between them. CDR3 residues: CASSPPFSGNTIYF. CDR3 DNA sequence: TGTGCCAGCTCACCACCGTTCTCTGGAAACACCATATATTTT.

The sample holds many counts of this clonotype. The J gene is TRBJ1-6, the V gene TRBV3-1; D is undetermined. Trimming left V 3 bases short and J 9 bases short, with 9 bases between. The CDR3 runs to 13 residues. Germline V lookup: CDR1 LGHDT, CDR2 YNNKEL (reference sequence). CDR3 sequence (DNA): TGTGCCAGCAGCCAGGGTACCTCTTCACCCCTCCACTTT. Its translation is CASSQGTSSPLHF.

This clonotype was counted a single time. Being one base from a much bigger clone, this may be a read error. The CDR3 ends on some other residue instead of the conserved phenylalanine or tryptophan, so this is likely a read error. This chain uses TRBV2 with TRBJ2-5; a possible D gene is TRBD2 (7 bases). With 7 bases removed from V and 3 bases from J, the gap between germline ends came to 15 bases. Germline V gene lookup returns CDR1 SNHLY and CDR2 FYNNEI. This CDR3 contains 14 residues. The chain's CDR3 is CASTTRGAEETQYV. The CDR3, as DNA: TGTGCCAGCACGACCCGGGGGGCCGAAGAGACCCAGTACGTC.

Concerning this clonotype itself: The CDR3 carries no conserved terminal phenylalanine or tryptophan, so it likely arises from a read error. The chain joins TRBV20-1 to TRBJ2-1; 9 bases line up with TRBD2. V was clipped by 1 base and J by 4 bases; unmatched bases: 8. Germline loops: CDR1 DFQATT, CDR2 SNEGSKA (reference sequence). This CDR3 contains 16 residues. CDR3 nucleotides: TGCAGTGCTAGAGTTGCGCCGGGACTAGCTTACAATGAGCAGTTCCTC. The encoded protein is CSARVAPGLAYNEQFL.

This clonotype came up many times. The V gene is TRBV20-1, the J gene TRBJ2-7; D possibly corresponds to TRBD2 (5 bases). This CDR3 is 13 amino acids long. V was cut by 3 bases and J by 3 bases, with 12 bases left in between. Per the germline V gene, CDR1 is DFQATT and CDR2 is SNEGSKA (reference sequence). The CDR3 sequence: CSASDGLNYEQYF. CDR3 DNA sequence: TGCAGTGCTAGTGACGGACTGAACTACGAGCAGTACTTC.

This clonotype was detected many times. CDR3 sequence reads: CATSQSNQPQHF. CDR3 DNA sequence: TGTGCCACCTCACAGAGCAATCAGCCCCAGCATTTT. The chain is built from TRBV24-1 and TRBJ1-5; no clear D. Trimming took off 9 bases at V and 1 base at J, with 6 bases between the two ends. The V gene's germline CDR1 is KGHDR and CDR2 SFDVKD. The CDR3 has 12 amino acids.

Ten or more counts support this clonotype. This sequence joins TRBV5-1 and TRBJ2-7; D may be TRBD2 (5 bases). The germline V gene encodes CDR1 SGHRS and CDR2 YFSETQ. Trimming cost V 7 bases and J 7 bases, with 12 bases left between them. The CDR3 runs to 11 residues. CDR3 region: CASVGEGEQYF. DNA for the CDR3: TGCGCCAGCGTCGGGGAAGGGGAGCAGTACTTC.

This clonotype was detected many times. The rearrangement uses TRBV6-1 and TRBJ1-1; a weak D match, TRBD1 (5 bases). With 5 bases removed from V and 1 base from J, the gap between germline ends came to 14 bases. The CDR3 covers 15 residues. From germline, CDR1 is MNHNS and CDR2 SASEGT. For the CDR3, the DNA is TGTGCCAGCAGTTCCCCGAGACAGAGGAACACTGAAGCTTTCTTT. It yields the protein CASSSPRQRNTEAFF.

The rearrangement links TRBV19 to TRBJ1-2; TRBD1 matches at 9 bases. Losses at the gene ends were 10 bases for V and 6 bases for J; bases not matched to a gene: 9. Germline-derived CDR1 and CDR2 are LNHDA and SQIVND (reference sequence). The CDR3 has 13 residues. The CDR3 sequence: CATRTGAGDGYTF. The CDR3 coding sequence is TGTGCCACAAGGACAGGGGCGGGGGATGGCTACACCTTC.

The gene calls are TRBV11-2 and TRBJ2-2; tentative D call: TRBD2 (5 bases). CDR1 is SGHAT and CDR2 is FQNNGV in the germline V gene. The CDR3 is made up of 14 amino acids. Trimming took off 3 bases at V and 4 bases at J, with 9 bases between the two ends. Here the CDR3 reads CASSLAGITGELFF. The CDR3 region has the DNA TGTGCCAGCAGCTTGGCCGGGATCACCGGGGAGCTGTTTTTT.

This clonotype has ten or more counts. This chain connects TRBV6-1 to TRBJ1-1; tentatively, D is TRBD1 (6 bases). Deletions cut 5 bases from V and 8 bases from J, with 12 bases between. The CDR3 is made up of 12 amino acids. Germline V lookup: CDR1 MNHNS, CDR2 SASEGT. The CDR3 protein is CASSYWGAEAFF. The CDR3 DNA reads TGTGCCAGCAGTTACTGGGGGGCCGAAGCTTTCTTT.

The chain joins TRBV4-1 to TRBJ1-3; perhaps TRBD1 as D (5 bases). The germline V gene has CDR1 MGHRA and CDR2 YSYEKL. The CDR3 runs 16 residues. V shed 1 base and J shed 1 base, with 11 bases lying between them. As DNA, the CDR3 is TGCGCCAGCAGCCAAGGGGGGAAGGGGTCTGGAAACACCATATATTTT. Residues: CASSQGGKGSGNTIYF.

This clonotype showed up many times. The chain joins TRBV6-1 to TRBJ2-1; no reliable D call. The CDR3 spans 14 residues. Trimming removed 5 bases from V and 7 bases from J, with 15 bases in between. Germline CDR1 and CDR2: MNHNS and SASEGT. CDR3 DNA sequence: TGTGCCAGCAGTTACGCGCCAGTGGGGAATGAGCAGTTCTTC. Encoded protein: CASSYAPVGNEQFF.

This clonotype was found many times. The rearrangement links TRBV11-2 to TRBJ2-7, with D unclear. The germline V and J ends were trimmed by 5 bases and 0 bases, with 14 bases remaining between them. Germline CDR1 is SGHAT and CDR2 is FQNNGV. The CDR3 spans 15 residues. The CDR3 spells CASSPETLSSYEQYF. CDR3 nucleotide sequence: TGTGCCAGCAGCCCGGAAACCCTTAGCTCCTACGAGCAGTACTTC.

This clonotype was counted only a few times. The conserved closing phenylalanine or tryptophan is absent in this CDR3, likely reflecting a read error. This sequence joins TRBV13 and TRBJ1-2, with TRBD1 as a possible D gene (5 bases). V lost 2 bases to trimming and J lost 0 bases, with 10 bases between them. Germline CDR1 PRHDT, CDR2 FYEKMQ (reference sequence). The CDR3 length is 15 residues. The CDR3, as DNA: TGTGCCAGCAGCTTAACGGGACCGGCTAACTATGGCTACACCTCC. Translating it yields CASSLTGPANYGYTS.

The chain combines TRBV7-3 with TRBJ2-7; 11 bases map to TRBD2. Germline-derived CDR1 and CDR2 are SGHTA and FQGTGA. The V gene end was trimmed by 5 bases and the J gene end by 0 bases; junction bases not matched to a gene: 3. The length of the CDR3 is 15 residues. CDR3 in amino acids: CASSATSGNSYEQYF. In nucleotides, the CDR3 is TGTGCCAGCAGCGCGACTAGCGGGAACTCCTACGAGCAGTACTTC. The full variable domain, with the rest looked up from reference TRBV7-3 and TRBJ2-7, is GAGVSQTPSNKVTEKGKYVELRCDPISGHTALYWYRQSLGQGPEFLIYFQGTGAADDSGLPNDRFFAVRPEGSVSTLKIQRTERGDSAVYLCASSATSGNSYEQYFGPGTRLTVT.

The V call is TRBV2, the J call TRBJ1-5; D gene unclear. The CDR3 runs 14 residues. The V gene's germline CDR1 is SNHLY and CDR2 FYNNEI. V was pared by 1 base and J by 3 bases, with 7 bases between. The CDR3 is CASSEDGFNQPQHF. In DNA, the CDR3 is TGTGCCAGCAGTGAAGACGGATTCAATCAGCCCCAGCATTTT.

The J gene is TRBJ1-5, the V gene TRBV19, with D hard to call. CDR1 and CDR2 from the germline V gene are LNHDA and SQIVND (reference sequence). The CDR3 sequence is 15 residues long. The V end lost 2 bases, the J end lost 5 bases, and 13 bases lay between the germline ends. The CDR3 loop is CASSINPRTDQPQHF. CDR3 bases: TGTGCCAGTAGTATAAACCCGAGGACGGATCAGCCCCAGCATTTT.

This clonotype was detected many times. The J gene is TRBJ1-5, the V gene TRBV7-8, with 8 bases matching TRBD1. Trimming cost V 2 bases and J 7 bases; bases outside gene matches: 10. This CDR3 region has 16 residues. The V gene's germline CDR1 is SGHVS and CDR2 FQNEAQ. CDR3 in DNA: TGTGCCAGCAGCTTATCGTTCGACAGGGGCGGACAGCCCCAGCATTTT. This encodes CASSLSFDRGGQPQHF.

The V gene is TRBV14, the J gene TRBJ1-1, with a weak D call TRBD1 (6 bases). Between the trimmed V and J ends, which lost 0 bases and 4 bases, there was a span of 12 bases. Germline lookup yields CDR1 SGHDN and CDR2 FVKESK. There are 15 residues in the CDR3. The CDR3 DNA sequence: TGTGCCAGCAGCCAAGATCAGGGGCTGGTCACTGAAGCTTTCTTT. It is translated as CASSQDQGLVTEAFF.